This T cell receptor (beta chain) was documented in a study of identical twins (dated by TCRdb to the mid-2010s). The study in broad terms: To test whether fetal clonotypes persist, this study deep-sequenced TCR alpha and beta repertoires from monozygotic twins, from unrelated adults of various ages, and from cord blood. To rule out contamination, the twin experiments were replicated at different times with different library preparation protocols.

General study outcomes and caveats: The excess sharing between twins in beta out-of-frame sequences was weaker because fewer shared sequences reduced the signal-to-noise ratio. Because the same donors could not be followed over many years, conclusions were based on cross-sectional statistical analysis. Invariant T cells such as MAIT and iNKT could partly confound zero-insertion analyses, though diverse VJ usage argued against this for most clonotypes. Fewer insertions were carried by abundant cord blood beta clonotypes, a similar but weaker trend appeared in young adult naive repertoires, and no such trend appeared in memory repertoires. Compared with coincidental sharing between unrelated individuals, out-of-frame TCR alpha sequences shared between twins had an excess of sequences with low generation probability. In monozygotic twins, out-of-frame TCR alpha sharing was systematically underestimated by recombination models, although the models agreed with sharing between unrelated individuals.

Every donor was a healthy Caucasian. Three pairs of female monozygotic twins, all aged 18 to 29 years, made up the twin cohort. The RNA used for TCR libraries was isolated from peripheral blood mononuclear cells. The library came from 5' RACE. The data were produced on an Illumina HiSeq 2000. A universal primer binding site was added through template switching, and the final cDNA carried a unique molecular identifier so that TCR cDNA molecules could be counted accurately. Specific primers in the conserved constant-segment region were used to synthesize first-strand cDNA for TCR alpha and beta chains. To control for contamination, every cDNA library was double barcoded, receiving both a SMART-Mk sample barcode and Illumina barcodes. TruSeq adapter sequences along with Illumina sample barcodes were introduced in two successive PCR steps. The Illumina HiSeq platform was used with custom primers to sequence TCR alpha and beta cDNA libraries. Per the original workflow: Unique molecular identifiers were extracted from raw reads with MiGEC, and CDR3 positions were determined with MiXCR. For each individual, recombination models were inferred using an EM algorithm with the repgenHMM and IGoR tools. The analysis of shared clonotypes was done with the tcR package in R, with sharing normalized by the product of cloneset sizes. To study raw recombination without the effects of thymic and clonal selection, out-of-frame nonproductive sequences were analyzed. Using fastp at Q25 and MiXCR, TCRdb reprocessed the public reads and kept productive beta chains. Each entry is one CDR3 protein sequence, shown with its most common DNA and genes. These V and J calls originate from TCRdb's pipeline instead of the authors' own analysis. A total of fewer than 800,000 distinct CDR3 sequences appear in this sample, less than 9% of them only once. The biggest ten clones account for 1.5% to 2% of the sample.

Taken from cysteine to phenylalanine, the CDR3 has 13 residues. Left in the record is the CDR3 DNA by itself, 39 bases read in frame from the first base. V is clipped by 3 bases and J by 4 bases, and the sequence between their germline boundaries is 10 bases long. From the germline V gene (reference sequence), CDR1 is MNHEY and CDR2 is SMNVEV. About this clonotype: Its antigen remains undetermined. Base qualities are missing; no much larger clone stands one base away.

The same specimen was also included in a second study, on yellow fever vaccine responses in identical twins. The second study also describes: According to the authors, in identical twins the way T cells responded to vaccination appeared partly convergent and partly personalized. In identical twins, the study followed T cell clones that responded to the vaccine with precision.

This receptor was taken from a woman under 30 in good health. Specimen: PBMCs. Here the chain combines TRBV27 and TRBJ2-7; no D gene call is confident. The nucleotides read TGTGCCAGCAGTTTTGGGTTTTTTTACGAGCAGTACTTC. This encodes CASSFGFFYEQYF.